The sample holds a few counts of the clone carrying this T cell receptor beta chain. As yet, its antigen is unknown. This record belongs to a study of T cell responses to AZD1222 COVID-19 vaccine. Findings of the study overall: Donors were chiefly white British, with a greater number of females, and clonal diversity was perhaps underestimated.

Some clones are missing from TCRdb's copy, which holds only in-frame ones; the method was immunoSEQ multiplex PCR. The sample yields about 160,000 clones, approximately 91% seen once. With 0 bases clipped from V and 7 bases from J, the junction kept 7 bases outside the gene matches. This CDR3 is built from 16 residues. Germline values: CDR1 SGDLS, CDR2 YYNGEE. The clonotype comes from an adult in good health. Sequenced here: peripheral blood, sampled on day 0 of AZD1222 vaccination. The rearrangement uses TRBV9 and TRBJ1-6; 7 bases are a match to TRBD1. CDR3 coding DNA: TGTGCCAGCAGCGTAGTACCCGGACAGGCGAATTCACCCCTCCACTTT. Encoded protein: CASSVVPGQANSPLHF.